The present T cell receptor beta chain was sequenced within a study of cytotoxic CD8 clonotypes in ibrutinib-treated CLL (dated by TCRdb to the early 2020s). At the level of the whole study: The cohort included about 15 treatment-naive and some 10 relapsed/refractory patients; roughly 17 were IGHV unmutated. Partial responses were observed in about 24 patients and complete responses in 2; after a median follow-up of around 68 months, remission was maintained in approximately 14 patients and progression was observed in approximately 12. Of the 70 to 90 people in the trial, approximately 26 had longitudinal samples available. On average, each sample had about 250,000 productive templates and 96,000 or so productive rearrangements. Samples at response were collected after a median of about 13 months of treatment, with a range of about 6 to 36 months. Cryopreserved peripheral blood mononuclear cells were collected before treatment, at response, and at either disease progression or sustained remission. Every sample from remission and from progressive disease was obtained while the patients were still on ibrutinib.

Sequences MGHRA (CDR1) and YSYEKL (CDR2) are obtained from the germline V gene. V drops 2 bases and J drops 5 bases, leaving 10 bases in between. The CDR3 runs 14 amino acids, cysteine and phenylalanine included. Solely the CDR3 DNA is kept, with 42 bases framed from the first base. On a MiSeq, deep resolution sequencing aimed for a depth between 1 in 1 million and 1 in 200,000 T cells, with each clonotype covered 10x on average. The immunoSEQ hsTCRB Kit was used to generate the TCR beta libraries. The published analysis was carried out like this. The data were analyzed with ImmunoSEQ Analyzer and ImmunoSEQ Data Assistant, and V, D and J gene assignments followed IMGT definitions. Clonality, with values ranging from 0 to 1, was calculated as one minus the normalized Shannon entropy of productive rearrangement frequencies. Only overrepresented clonotypes making up at least 0.05% of each patient's repertoire were included in the public clonotype analysis. About a dozen age-matched healthy donor repertoires from immuneACCESS served as clonality controls. TCRdb re-hosts the immuneACCESS table, in-frame sequences only. Its copies lack some clones; in the studies checked, an unresolved V gene accounts for under half of them, and the cause for the rest is not known. V and J calls and clone size are given by that table; D and trimming were obtained from the DNA. For this sample the table gives about 160,000 clones, of which about 88% were detected only once. Approximately 3% of the sample rests with the top ten.

The intended sense of this specimen's time point label: progressive disease on ibrutinib. Approximately 2 micrograms of genomic DNA were extracted from cryopreserved PBMCs for TCR beta library preparation. Longitudinal blood samples from CLL patients receiving ibrutinib monotherapy were subjected to high-throughput TCR beta sequencing. The patients took part in an open-label, single-center phase 2 trial of ibrutinib monotherapy. What the study reported, not specific to this receptor: At baseline, clonality was higher than in age-matched healthy donors and showed a strong correlation with circulating CD8+ T-cell counts. Lymph node repertoires were not examined, and the timing of sampling was not matched between patients in sustained remission and those whose disease progressed. Public clonotypes were rare and either shrank or stayed stable during treatment, and the rise in clonality at ibrutinib response reflected expansion of private clonotypes. An increase in clonality was observed at ibrutinib response, with clonality remaining stable during sustained remission and falling back toward baseline at progression.

A word on this clone: Its specific antigen is unknown. No much larger clone is present one base from it, and per-base qualities are unavailable.

The TCR was taken from a human donor with chronic lymphocytic leukemia. This chain is built from TRBV4-1 and TRBJ2-1; confidence is insufficient to name the D gene. The material sequenced was PBMCs, taken at disease progression, from a patient treated with ibrutinib. The CDR3 reads CASSQKLVNNEQFF. At the DNA level, the sequence is TGCGCCAGCAGCCAAAAATTGGTAAACAATGAGCAGTTCTTC.